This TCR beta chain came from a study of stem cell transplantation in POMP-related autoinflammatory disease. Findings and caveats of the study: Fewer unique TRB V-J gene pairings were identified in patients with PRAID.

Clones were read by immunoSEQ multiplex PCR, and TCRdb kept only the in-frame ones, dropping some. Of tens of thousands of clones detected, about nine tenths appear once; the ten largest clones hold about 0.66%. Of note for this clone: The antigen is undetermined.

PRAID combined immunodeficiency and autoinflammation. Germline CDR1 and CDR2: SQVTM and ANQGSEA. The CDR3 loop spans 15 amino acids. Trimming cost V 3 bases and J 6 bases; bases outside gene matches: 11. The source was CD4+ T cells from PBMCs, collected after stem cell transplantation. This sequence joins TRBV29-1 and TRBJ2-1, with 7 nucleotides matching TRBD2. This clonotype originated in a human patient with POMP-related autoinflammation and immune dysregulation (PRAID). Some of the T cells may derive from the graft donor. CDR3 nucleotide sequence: TGCAGCGTTGACGCAGGGATCTCGGGGGGCAATGAGCAGTTCTTC. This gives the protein CSVDAGISGGNEQFF.